These 2 T cell receptor beta chains originate from one sample sequenced in a study of cytomegalovirus exposure and HLA in healthy donors. The PCR had 60 Vbeta and 13 Jbeta primers. Sequenced by immunoSEQ multiplex PCR; TCRdb stores in-frame clones only, minus some. The sample yields about 120,000 clones, about 69% seen once. Sequencing was carried out using PBMCs. The receptors originated from a young woman in good health and CMV-seronegative.

The gene calls are TRBV7-8 and TRBJ2-1, with D possibly being TRBD1 (5 bases). The length of the CDR3 is 15 residues. Germline CDR1 is SGHVS and CDR2 is FQNEAQ. V was pared by 0 bases and J by 3 bases, with 9 bases between. The CDR3 DNA reads as TGTGCCAGCAGCTTAGCAGAACAGGACTACAATGAGCAGTTCTTC. Protein product: CASSLAEQDYNEQFF.

This clone was found a few times. The chain employs TRBV4-2 and TRBJ1-1; tentatively, D is TRBD1 (5 bases). The CDR3 length is 15 residues. Trimming shortened V by 0 bases and J by 0 bases, and 8 bases separated the two germline ends. CDR1 is LGHNA, CDR2 YNFKEQ, per germline. The CDR3: CASSQEAGVNTEAFF. CDR3 bases: TGTGCCAGCAGCCAAGAGGCGGGGGTGAACACTGAAGCTTTCTTT.